This T cell receptor (beta chain) stems from a study of CD4+ T cells in melanoma. Findings and caveats of the study: Neoantigen-specific CD4+ T cells in melanoma reportedly had diverse differentiation states. CD8+ T cell, macrophage and B cell function reportedly correlated with neoantigen-specific CD4+ T cells.

The repertoire was sequenced with immunoSEQ multiplex PCR; TCRdb's copy has only in-frame clones and lacks some. Counted here are fewer than 20,000 clones, approximately 76% occurring once; the ten biggest clones make up approximately 12%. In its sample, this clone was seen a few times. The antigen remains unidentified. V was shortened by 4 bases and J by 5 bases, with 11 bases between the two germline ends. The CDR3 has 14 residues. The V gene's germline CDR1 is MGHRA and CDR2 YSYEKL. The J gene is TRBJ1-4, the V gene TRBV4-1; D call uncertain. Sample: cells from a culture (not recorded whether cultured in vitro). The TCR sequence derives from a human donor with melanoma. The CDR3 DNA reads TGCGCCAGCAGCCCCTTACGGGAAAATGAAAAACTGTTTTTT. It encodes CASSPLRENEKLFF.